These T cell receptor beta chains were read from a single sample in a study of technical replicates of blood from a few donors. Assay used: immunoSEQ multiplex PCR; TCRdb lists only in-frame clones, some missing. Of around 84,000 clones in the sample, around nine tenths were seen once. Sequences were obtained from T cells isolated from PBMCs. These TCRs come from a human donor in good health. Both conserved end residues are trimmed from each CDR3.

TRBV19 | ASSLTSGRYNEQF
TRBV6-5 | ASSYSKRGGRNTQY
TRBV7-6 | ASSPDGTNEKLF
TRBV6-6 | ASSLLAGESVL
TRBV29-1 | SAKQGDEQF
TRBV6-1 | ASSPWTGDSYEQY
TRBV7-9 | ASSLGLLRNDEQY
TRBV7-9 | ASSLKGGSQGAKQY
TRBV29-1 | SVVLQGYGYT
TRBV5-6 | ASSLSGTGYTEAF
TRBV5-6 | ASSLDSPGPYTQY
TRBV27 | ASSFSQGSYGYT
TRBV7-9 | ASSPLGTYEQY
TRBV11-3 | ASSFASGSTGELF
TRBV11-2 | ASSPGRTGTNTGELF
TRBV7-2 | ASSLAQDNQETQY
TRBV30 | AWTSLTWLQGQEAF
TRBV4-1 | ASSSSGTESYEQY
TRBV25-1 | ASSELSAGVGEKLF
TRBV14 | ASQGQKNEKLF
TRBV21-1 | ASLRGPPSETQY
TRBV10-3 | AIRGGADEQY
TRBV10-2 | ASSEYGTRGGNEQF
TRBV11-2 | ASSLDPQGARGNTIY
TRBV10-3 | AISETSGNYNEQF
TRBV7-6 | ASSPRQGNTEAF